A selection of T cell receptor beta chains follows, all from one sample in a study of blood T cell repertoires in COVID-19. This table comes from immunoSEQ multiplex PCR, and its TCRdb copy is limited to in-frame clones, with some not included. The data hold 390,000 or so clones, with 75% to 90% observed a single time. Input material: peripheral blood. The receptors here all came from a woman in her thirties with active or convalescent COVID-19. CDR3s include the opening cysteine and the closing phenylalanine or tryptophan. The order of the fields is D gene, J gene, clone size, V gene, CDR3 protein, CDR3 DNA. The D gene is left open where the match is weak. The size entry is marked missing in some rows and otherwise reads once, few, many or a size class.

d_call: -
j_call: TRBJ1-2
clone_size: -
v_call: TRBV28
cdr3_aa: CASSLRDSFRYGYTF
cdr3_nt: TGTGCCAGCAGTTTGAGGGACTCCTTCCGCTATGGCTACACCTTC

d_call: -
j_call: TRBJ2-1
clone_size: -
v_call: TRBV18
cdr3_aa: CASSPQETALLNEQFF
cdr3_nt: TGTGCCAGCTCACCACAAGAGACAGCTCTGTTGAATGAGCAGTTCTTC

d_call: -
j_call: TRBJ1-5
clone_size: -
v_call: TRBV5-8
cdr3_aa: CASSLAVSASQPQHF
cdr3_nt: TGTGCCAGCAGCTTGGCTGTGAGCGCTTCCCAGCCCCAGCATTTT

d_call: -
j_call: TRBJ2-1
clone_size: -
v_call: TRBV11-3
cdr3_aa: CASSLEASPYNEQFF
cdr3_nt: TGTGCCAGCAGCTTAGAGGCTAGCCCCTACAATGAGCAGTTCTTC

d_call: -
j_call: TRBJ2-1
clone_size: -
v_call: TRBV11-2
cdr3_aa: CASSLGSTYNEQFF
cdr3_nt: TGTGCCAGCAGCTTAGGGTCTACCTACAATGAGCAGTTCTTC

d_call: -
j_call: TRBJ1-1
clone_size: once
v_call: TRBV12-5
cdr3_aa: CASGLPSFMNTEAFF
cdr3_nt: TGTGCTAGTGGTCTACCGTCTTTTATGAACACTGAAGCTTTCTTT

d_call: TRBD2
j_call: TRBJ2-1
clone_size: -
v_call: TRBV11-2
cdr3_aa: CASSPASGGFYNEQFF
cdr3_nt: TGTGCCAGCAGCCCCGCGAGCGGGGGGTTCTACAATGAGCAGTTCTTC

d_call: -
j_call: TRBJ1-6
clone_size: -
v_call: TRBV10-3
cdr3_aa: CAISDDRMGNSPLHF
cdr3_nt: TGTGCCATCAGTGATGACAGGATGGGGAATTCACCCCTCCACTTT

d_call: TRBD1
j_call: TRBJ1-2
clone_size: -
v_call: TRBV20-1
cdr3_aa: CSASGDRSDGYTF
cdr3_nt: TGCAGTGCTAGTGGGGACAGGTCGGATGGCTACACCTTC

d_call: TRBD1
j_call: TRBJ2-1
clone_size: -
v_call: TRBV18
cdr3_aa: CASSPPGTGGYNEQFF
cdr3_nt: TGTGCCAGCTCACCACCCGGGACAGGGGGCTACAATGAGCAGTTCTTC

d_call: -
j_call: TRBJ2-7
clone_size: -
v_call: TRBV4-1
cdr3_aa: CASSQDPAGSGYEQYF
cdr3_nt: TGCGCCAGCAGCCAAGATCCGGCGGGAAGTGGCTACGAGCAGTACTTC

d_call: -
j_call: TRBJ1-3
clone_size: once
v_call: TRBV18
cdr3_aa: CASSPIPGETGNTIYF
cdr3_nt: TGTGCCAGCTCACCAATCCCAGGGGAAACTGGAAACACCATATATTTT

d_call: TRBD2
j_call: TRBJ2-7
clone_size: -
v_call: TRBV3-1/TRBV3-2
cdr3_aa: CASSRGTKAFEQYF
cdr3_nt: TGTGCCAGCAGCCGTGGGACTAAGGCGTTCGAGCAGTACTTC

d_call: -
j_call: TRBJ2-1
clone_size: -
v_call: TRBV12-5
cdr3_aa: CASGLASTAYNEQFF
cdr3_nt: TGTGCTAGTGGTTTGGCTAGCACCGCCTACAATGAGCAGTTCTTC

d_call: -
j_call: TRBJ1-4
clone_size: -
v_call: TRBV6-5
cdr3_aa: CASTYFGTNEKLFF
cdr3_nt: TGTGCCAGCACCTATTTTGGAACTAATGAAAAACTGTTTTTT

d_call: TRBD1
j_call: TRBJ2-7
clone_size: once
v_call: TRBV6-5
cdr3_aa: CASRNRQGLGEQYF
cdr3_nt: TGTGCCAGCAGGAACCGACAGGGGTTAGGGGAGCAGTACTTC

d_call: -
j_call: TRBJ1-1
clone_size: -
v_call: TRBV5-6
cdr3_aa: CASSLGQAANTEAFF
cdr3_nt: TGTGCCAGCAGCTTGGGACAGGCTGCGAACACTGAAGCTTTCTTT

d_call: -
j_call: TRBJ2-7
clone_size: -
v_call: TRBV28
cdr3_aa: CASSFPGLEGGEQYF
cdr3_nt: TGTGCCAGCAGTTTCCCTGGACTAGAGGGGGGAGAGCAGTACTTC

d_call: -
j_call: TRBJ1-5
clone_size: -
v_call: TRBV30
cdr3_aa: CAWSGGTGPSQPQHF
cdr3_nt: TGTGCCTGGAGCGGGGGGACGGGGCCGAGTCAGCCCCAGCATTTT

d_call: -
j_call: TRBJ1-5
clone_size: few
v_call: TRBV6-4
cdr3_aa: CASTSRLGHGNQPQHF
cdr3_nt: TGTGCCAGCACGAGCAGGTTGGGTCACGGCAATCAGCCCCAGCATTTT

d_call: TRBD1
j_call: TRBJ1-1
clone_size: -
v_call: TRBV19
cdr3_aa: CASSKRQGVFMGAFF
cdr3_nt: TGTGCCAGTAGTAAACGACAGGGGGTCTTTATGGGAGCTTTCTTT

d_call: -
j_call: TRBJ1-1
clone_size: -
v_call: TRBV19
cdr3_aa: CASSFTGNTEAFF
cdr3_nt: TGTGCCAGTAGTTTCACCGGGAACACTGAAGCTTTCTTT

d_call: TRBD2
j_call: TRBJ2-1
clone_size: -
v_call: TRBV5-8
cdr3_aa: CASSSRLAGGRNEQFF
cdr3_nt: TGTGCCAGCAGCTCGCGACTAGCGGGGGGGCGCAATGAGCAGTTCTTC

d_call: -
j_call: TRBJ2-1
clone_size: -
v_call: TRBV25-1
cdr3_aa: CASSANRDKYNEQFF
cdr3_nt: TGTGCCAGCAGTGCAAACCGGGACAAATACAATGAGCAGTTCTTC

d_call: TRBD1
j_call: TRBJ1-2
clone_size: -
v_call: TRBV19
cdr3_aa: CASSDNRGDYGYTF
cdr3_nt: TGTGCCAGTAGTGATAACAGGGGAGATTATGGCTACACCTTC

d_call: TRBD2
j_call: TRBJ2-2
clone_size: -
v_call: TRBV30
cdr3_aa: CAWRALAGPGELFF
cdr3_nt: TGTGCCTGGAGGGCACTAGCGGGACCCGGGGAGCTGTTTTTT

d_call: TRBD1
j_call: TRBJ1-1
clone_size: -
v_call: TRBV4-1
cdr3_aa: CASSVAGTGVPVPEAFF
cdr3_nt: TGCGCCAGCAGCGTAGCAGGGACAGGGGTTCCGGTCCCTGAAGCTTTCTTT

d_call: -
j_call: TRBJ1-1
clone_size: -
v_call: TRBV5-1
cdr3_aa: CASSLSSTEAFF
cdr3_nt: TGCGCCAGCAGCTTGTCCAGCACTGAAGCTTTCTTT